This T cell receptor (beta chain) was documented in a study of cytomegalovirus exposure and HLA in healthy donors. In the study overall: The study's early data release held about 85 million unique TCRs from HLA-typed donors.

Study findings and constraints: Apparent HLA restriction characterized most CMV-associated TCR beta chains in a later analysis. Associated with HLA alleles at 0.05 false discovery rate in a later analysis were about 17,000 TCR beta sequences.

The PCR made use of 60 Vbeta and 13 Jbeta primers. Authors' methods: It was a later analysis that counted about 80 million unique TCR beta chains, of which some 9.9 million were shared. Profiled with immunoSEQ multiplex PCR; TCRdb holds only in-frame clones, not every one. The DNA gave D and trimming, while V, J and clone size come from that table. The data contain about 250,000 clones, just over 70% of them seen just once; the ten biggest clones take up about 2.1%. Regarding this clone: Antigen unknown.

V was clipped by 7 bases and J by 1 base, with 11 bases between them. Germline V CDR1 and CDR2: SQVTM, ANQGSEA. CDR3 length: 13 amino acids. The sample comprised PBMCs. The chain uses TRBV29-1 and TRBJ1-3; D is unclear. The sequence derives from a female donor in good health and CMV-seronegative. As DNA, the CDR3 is TGCAGCGCTGGAGGCAGGTCTGGAAACACCATATATTTT. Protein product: CSAGGRSGNTIYF.